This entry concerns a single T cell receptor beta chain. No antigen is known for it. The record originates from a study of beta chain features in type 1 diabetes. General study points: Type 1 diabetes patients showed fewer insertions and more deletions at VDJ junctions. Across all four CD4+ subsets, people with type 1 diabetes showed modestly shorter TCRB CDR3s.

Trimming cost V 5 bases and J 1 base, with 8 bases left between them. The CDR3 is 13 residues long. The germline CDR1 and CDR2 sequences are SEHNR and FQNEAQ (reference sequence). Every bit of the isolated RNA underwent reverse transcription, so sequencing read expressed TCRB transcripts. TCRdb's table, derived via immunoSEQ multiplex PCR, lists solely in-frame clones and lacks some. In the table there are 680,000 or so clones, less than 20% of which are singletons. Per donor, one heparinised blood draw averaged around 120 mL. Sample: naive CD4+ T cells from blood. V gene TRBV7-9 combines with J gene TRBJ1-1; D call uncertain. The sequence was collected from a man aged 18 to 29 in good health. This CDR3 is CASSRDQNTEAFF. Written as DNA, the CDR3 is TGTGCCAGCAGCCGAGACCAGAACACTGAAGCTTTCTTT.